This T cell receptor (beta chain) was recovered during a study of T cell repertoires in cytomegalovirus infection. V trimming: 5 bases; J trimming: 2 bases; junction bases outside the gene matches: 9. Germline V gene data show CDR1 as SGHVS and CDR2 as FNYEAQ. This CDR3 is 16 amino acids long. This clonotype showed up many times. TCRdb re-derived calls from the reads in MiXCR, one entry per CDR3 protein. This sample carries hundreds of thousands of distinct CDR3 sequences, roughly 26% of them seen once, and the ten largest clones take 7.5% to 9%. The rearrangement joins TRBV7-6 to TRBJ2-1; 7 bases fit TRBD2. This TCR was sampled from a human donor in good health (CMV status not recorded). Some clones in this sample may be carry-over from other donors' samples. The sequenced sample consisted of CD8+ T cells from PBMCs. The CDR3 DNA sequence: TGTGCCAGCAGCCGGCTTCTTGCGGGGGCCTACAATGAGCAGTTCTTC. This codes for CASSRLLAGAYNEQFF.